Listed below are T cell receptor beta chains from one sample, sequenced in a study of technical replicates of blood from several donors. TCRdb keeps only in-frame clones here, not all; method: immunoSEQ multiplex PCR. Altogether about 73,000 clones are present, 93% being singletons, with the ten largest covering about 0.26%. Sequencing used T cells isolated from PBMCs. Receptors originate from a human donor in good health. CDR3s include the opening cysteine and the closing phenylalanine or tryptophan. A D gene is named only where the DNA matches it firmly. Size tells how often a clone was seen (once, few, many) or the class of an expanded clone, and some rows leave it out.

>TRBD1|TRBJ2-5|TRBV10-3|.
TGTGCCATCCGGGACAGGGACCTAGAGGGGACCCAGTACTTC
CAIRDRDLEGTQYF
>.|TRBJ2-2|TRBV28|.
TGTGCCAGCAGTTTAATCTACACCGGGGAGCTGTTTTTT
CASSLIYTGELFF
>TRBD1|TRBJ2-7|TRBV29-1|.
TGCAGCGTATCCCTAGTGGAGGGACAGGCCCTCTACGAGCAGTACTTC
CSVSLVEGQALYEQYF
>.|TRBJ2-5|TRBV4-1|once
TGCGCCAGCAGCCAAGCAGAACAAGAGACCCAGTACTTC
CASSQAEQETQYF
>.|TRBJ2-1|TRBV5-4|.
TGTGCCAGCAGCTTAATCAGAGGGCCGGTAGGCGTCAATGAGCAGTTCTTC
CASSLIRGPVGVNEQFF
>TRBD2|TRBJ2-3|TRBV5-1|few
TGCGCCAGCAGCTGGACTAGCGGGAGAAACATAGGCCCAACAGATACGCAGTATTTT
CASSWTSGRNIGPTDTQYF
>TRBD1|TRBJ1-2|TRBV4-1|.
TGCGCCAGCAGCCAACCAGGGGGCTCTTATGGCTACACCTTC
CASSQPGGSYGYTF
>.|TRBJ2-5|TRBV4-1|.
TGCGCCAGCAGCCAACCCAGTCAGCGGTACCAAGAGACCCAGTACTTC
CASSQPSQRYQETQYF
>.|TRBJ2-1|TRBV9|.
TGTGCCAGCAGCGTAGATGCCGCCTCAGGGGGGAGGCAGTTCTTC
CASSVDAASGGRQFF
>TRBD1|TRBJ1-1|TRBV4-2|.
TGTGCCAGCAGCCAAGACAGGGGGGAAGCTTTCTTT
CASSQDRGEAFF
>.|TRBJ1-2|TRBV9|once
TGTGCCAGCAGCGGTACTAGAGACTACACCTTC
CASSGTRDYTF
>.|TRBJ1-2|TRBV20-1|.
TGCAGTGCTAGGGCGGCGTATGGCTACACCTTC
CSARAAYGYTF
>TRBD1|TRBJ1-1|TRBV7-9|.
TGTGCCAGCAGCTTACCAGAGGACAGGGCGTACTACCAAGCTTTCTTT
CASSLPEDRAYYQAFF
>.|TRBJ1-1|TRBV5-1|.
TGCGCCAGCAGCGAGGGAGGGGAAGCTTTCTTT
CASSEGGEAFF
>.|TRBJ2-5|TRBV5-4|.
TGTGCCAGCAGCCCTAGGACAGACCAAGAGACCCAGTACTTC
CASSPRTDQETQYF
>.|TRBJ2-7|TRBV5-1|.
TGCGCCAGCAGCTTATCGGGGAGGCTTCGCACCCAACTTTCCTACGAGCAGTACTTC
CASSLSGRLRTQLSYEQYF
>.|TRBJ2-1|TRBV28|.
TGTGCCAGCAGGACCGACAGCTACAATGAGCAGTTCTTC
CASRTDSYNEQFF
>TRBD1|TRBJ1-5|TRBV19|.
TGTGCCAGTAGGGGGACAGGAACCAGCAATCAGCCCCAGCATTTT
CASRGTGTSNQPQHF
>TRBD1|TRBJ1-5|TRBV2|.
TGTGCCAGCAGTGTAGACAGGGTTAACAATCAGCCCCAGCATTTT
CASSVDRVNNQPQHF
>TRBD1|TRBJ1-4|TRBV4-1|.
TGCGCCAGCAGGCTACGAAGACAGGGCGGTGCGAATGAAAAACTGTTTTTT
CASRLRRQGGANEKLFF
>TRBD2|TRBJ2-5|TRBV7-2|.
TGTGCCAGCAGCTTCGTCCCTAGCGGGGGGGCCAGGGAAGAGACCCAGTACTTC
CASSFVPSGGAREETQYF
>.|TRBJ1-2|TRBV7-8|once
TGTGCCAGCAGCACCATACAACGATTAAACTATGGCTACACCTTC
CASSTIQRLNYGYTF